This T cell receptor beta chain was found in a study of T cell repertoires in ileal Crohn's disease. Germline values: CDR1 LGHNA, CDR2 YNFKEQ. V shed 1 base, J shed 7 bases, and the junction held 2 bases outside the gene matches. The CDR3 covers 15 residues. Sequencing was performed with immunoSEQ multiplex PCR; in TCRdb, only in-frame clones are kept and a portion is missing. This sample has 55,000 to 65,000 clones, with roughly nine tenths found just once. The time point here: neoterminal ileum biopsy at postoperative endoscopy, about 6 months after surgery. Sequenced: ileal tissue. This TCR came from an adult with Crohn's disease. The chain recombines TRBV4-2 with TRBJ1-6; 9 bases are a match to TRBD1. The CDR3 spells CASSQAGQGNSPLHF. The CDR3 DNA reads TGTGCCAGCAGCCAAGCCGGACAGGGGAATTCACCCCTCCACTTT.